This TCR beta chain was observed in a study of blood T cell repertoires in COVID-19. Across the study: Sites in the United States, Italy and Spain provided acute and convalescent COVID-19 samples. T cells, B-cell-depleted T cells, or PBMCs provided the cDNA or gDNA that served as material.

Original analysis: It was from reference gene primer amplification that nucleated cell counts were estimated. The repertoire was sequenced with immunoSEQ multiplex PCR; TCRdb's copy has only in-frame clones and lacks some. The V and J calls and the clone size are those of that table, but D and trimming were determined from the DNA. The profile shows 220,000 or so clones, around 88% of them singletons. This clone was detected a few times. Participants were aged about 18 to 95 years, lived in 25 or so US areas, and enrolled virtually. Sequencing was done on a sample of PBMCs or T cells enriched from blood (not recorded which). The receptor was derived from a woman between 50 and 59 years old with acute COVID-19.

The CDR3 DNA follows: TGTGCCAGTAGTGACTCGAGCGGGAGGATGACAGATACGCAGTATTTT. It is translated as CASSDSSGRMTDTQYF. The chain has TRBV19 and TRBJ2-3, with 9 bases aligning to TRBD2. The trim removed 5 bases at V and 3 bases at J, leaving 9 bases unmatched. Germline V gene lookup returns CDR1 LNHDA and CDR2 SQIVND (reference sequence). This CDR3 contains 16 residues.